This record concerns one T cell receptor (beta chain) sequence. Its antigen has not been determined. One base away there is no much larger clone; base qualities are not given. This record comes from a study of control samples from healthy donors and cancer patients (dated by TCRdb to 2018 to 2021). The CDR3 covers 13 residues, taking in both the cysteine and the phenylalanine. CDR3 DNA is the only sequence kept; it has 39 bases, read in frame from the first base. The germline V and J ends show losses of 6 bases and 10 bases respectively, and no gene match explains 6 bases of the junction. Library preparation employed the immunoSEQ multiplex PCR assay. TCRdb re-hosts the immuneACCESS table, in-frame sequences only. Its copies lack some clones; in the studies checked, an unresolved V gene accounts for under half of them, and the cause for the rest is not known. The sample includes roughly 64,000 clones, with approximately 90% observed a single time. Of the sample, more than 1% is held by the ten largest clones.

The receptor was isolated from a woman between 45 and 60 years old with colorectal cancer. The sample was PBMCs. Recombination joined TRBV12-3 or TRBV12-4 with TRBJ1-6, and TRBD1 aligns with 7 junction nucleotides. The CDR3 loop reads CASRFNRGSPLHF. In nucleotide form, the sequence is TGTGCCAGCAGATTTAACAGGGGCTCACCCCTCCACTTT.